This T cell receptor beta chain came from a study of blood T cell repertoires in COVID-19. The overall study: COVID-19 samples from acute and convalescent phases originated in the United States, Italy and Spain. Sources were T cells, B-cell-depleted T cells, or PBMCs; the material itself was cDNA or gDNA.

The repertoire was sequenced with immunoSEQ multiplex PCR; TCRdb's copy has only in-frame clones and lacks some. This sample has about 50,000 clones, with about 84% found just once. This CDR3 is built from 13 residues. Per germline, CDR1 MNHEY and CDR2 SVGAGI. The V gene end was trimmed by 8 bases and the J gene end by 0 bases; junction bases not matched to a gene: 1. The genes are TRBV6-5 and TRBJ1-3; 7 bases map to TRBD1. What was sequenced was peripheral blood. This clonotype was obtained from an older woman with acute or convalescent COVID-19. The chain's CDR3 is CASRDSSGNTIYF. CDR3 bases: TGTGCCAGCCGGGACAGCTCTGGAAACACCATATATTTT.